This is a list of T cell receptor beta chains from one sample in a study of blood T cell repertoires in COVID-19. Only in-frame clones appear in the TCRdb table, and some are missing; sequencing was by immunoSEQ multiplex PCR. The sample records 110,000 to 150,000 clones, 70% to 90% being singletons. The sequenced material came from PBMCs or T cells enriched from blood (not recorded which). Receptors originate from a man between 50 and 59 years old who had recovered from COVID-19. Both conserved end residues are part of each CDR3. The order of the fields is J gene, V gene, clone size, D gene, CDR3 DNA, CDR3 protein. A D gene is named only where the DNA matches it firmly. Part of the rows lack a size; the others show once, few, many or a class for expanded clones.

J: TRBJ1-2; V: TRBV18; size: .; D: .; DNA: TGTGCCAGCTCACCACCGACAGACTATGGCTACACCTTC; CDR3: CASSPPTDYGYTF
J: TRBJ2-3; V: TRBV28; size: .; D: .; DNA: TGTGCCAGCAGCAAGGGTAGCGAGATTCCCACAGATACGCAGTATTTT; CDR3: CASSKGSEIPTDTQYF
J: TRBJ1-2; V: TRBV27; size: .; D: TRBD1; DNA: TGTGCCAGCAGTTTAACAGGGGCAGATGGCTACACCTTC; CDR3: CASSLTGADGYTF
J: TRBJ2-7; V: TRBV28; size: .; D: TRBD1; DNA: TGTGCCAGCAGTTTATCCGGACAGGCTCTCTCCTACGAGCAGTACTTC; CDR3: CASSLSGQALSYEQYF
J: TRBJ1-6; V: TRBV4-1; size: .; D: .; DNA: TGCGCCAGCAGCTCGCCCGGGAGAGGGGAGGGTTCACCCCTCCACTTT; CDR3: CASSSPGRGEGSPLHF
J: TRBJ2-3; V: TRBV20-1; size: .; D: TRBD2; DNA: TGCAGTGCTAGTATACTAGCGGTTAGCGGCACAGATACGCAGTATTTT; CDR3: CSASILAVSGTDTQYF
J: TRBJ2-5; V: TRBV15; size: once; D: .; DNA: TGTGCCACCAGCAGAGGAGAAGGGGGTCAAGAGACCCAGTACTTC; CDR3: CATSRGEGGQETQYF
J: TRBJ1-6; V: TRBV4-1; size: .; D: TRBD1; DNA: TGCGCCAGCAGCCAAGAAAGGACAGGCTATAATTCACCCCTCCACTTT; CDR3: CASSQERTGYNSPLHF
J: TRBJ1-1; V: TRBV7-9; size: .; D: TRBD1; DNA: TGTGCCAGCAGCTCCCGGACAGGGGTGCAAGGTGGAGCTTTCTTT; CDR3: CASSSRTGVQGGAFF
J: TRBJ2-2; V: TRBV7-2; size: .; D: TRBD1; DNA: TGTGCCAGCAGCTTTGGAGGACAGGGGGCGACCGGGGAGCTGTTTTTT; CDR3: CASSFGGQGATGELFF
J: TRBJ2-5; V: TRBV6-5; size: few; D: .; DNA: TGTGCCAGCAGTCTCGGGGGGCCGCAAGAGACCCAGTACTTC; CDR3: CASSLGGPQETQYF
J: TRBJ2-1; V: TRBV7-2; size: .; D: TRBD2; DNA: TGTGCCAGCAGCTCAGGGACTAGCGTCTACAATGAGCAGTTCTTC; CDR3: CASSSGTSVYNEQFF
J: TRBJ1-3; V: TRBV5-8; size: .; D: TRBD1; DNA: TGTGCCAGCAGCTTGGCGAGACAGGGAGCAGGAAACACCATATATTTT; CDR3: CASSLARQGAGNTIYF
J: TRBJ2-1; V: TRBV3-1/TRBV3-2; size: .; D: TRBD1; DNA: TGTGCCAGCAGCCAAGATTTGGGGGTGACAGGGAGCTCCTACAATGAGCAGTTCTTC; CDR3: CASSQDLGVTGSSYNEQFF
J: TRBJ1-3; V: TRBV3-1/TRBV3-2; size: .; D: .; DNA: TGTGCCAGCAGCCTTCGGACAGTTGGGATAGTGGGGGACTCTGGAAACACCATATATTTT; CDR3: CASSLRTVGIVGDSGNTIYF
J: TRBJ2-7; V: TRBV5-1; size: .; D: .; DNA: TGCGCCAGCAGCTTCAATCAGGGGGGAAACTACGAGCAGTACTTC; CDR3: CASSFNQGGNYEQYF
J: TRBJ1-2; V: TRBV29-1; size: .; D: .; DNA: TGCAGCGTTGAATCAGGGGCGGGTGGCTACACCTTC; CDR3: CSVESGAGGYTF
J: TRBJ2-3; V: TRBV18; size: once; D: .; DNA: TGTGCCAGCTCACCACCGCGAACTATCCTCGCAGATACGCAGTATTTT; CDR3: CASSPPRTILADTQYF
J: TRBJ1-1; V: TRBV5-1; size: .; D: .; DNA: TGCGCCAGCAGCTTGGGGGGCGCGGGAACTGAAGCTTTCTTT; CDR3: CASSLGGAGTEAFF
J: TRBJ2-5; V: TRBV18; size: .; D: .; DNA: TGTGCCAGCTCAGTATCCCTCAGGGGCCAAGAGACCCAGTACTTC; CDR3: CASSVSLRGQETQYF
J: TRBJ1-2; V: TRBV7-3; size: .; D: .; DNA: TGTGCCAGCAGCGCGGGGGGAGGCTATGGCTACACCTTC; CDR3: CASSAGGGYGYTF
J: TRBJ2-7; V: TRBV18; size: .; D: .; DNA: TGTGCCAGCTCACAACCGGGACAGGGGCCCTCTAGCGGGAGTCTTTACGAGCAGTACTTC; CDR3: CASSQPGQGPSSGSLYEQYF
J: TRBJ1-5; V: TRBV19; size: .; D: TRBD1; DNA: TGTGCCAGTAGTCCCCAAGGGCCGTGGGACAGGCGTAGCAATCAGCCCCAGCATTTT; CDR3: CASSPQGPWDRRSNQPQHF
J: TRBJ1-3; V: TRBV30; size: .; D: TRBD1; DNA: TGTGCCTGGAACACGGGACAGGGAAACACCATATATTTT; CDR3: CAWNTGQGNTIYF
J: TRBJ1-2; V: TRBV15; size: .; D: .; DNA: TGTGCCACCAGCAGAGGAGGACTCTATGGCTACACCTTC; CDR3: CATSRGGLYGYTF
J: TRBJ1-5; V: TRBV6-1; size: .; D: TRBD1; DNA: TGTGCCAGCAGTGATAGGAGGGGGCAAGTTCAGCCCCAGCATTTT; CDR3: CASSDRRGQVQPQHF
J: TRBJ1-1; V: TRBV5-4; size: once; D: .; DNA: TGTGCCAGCAGCTTGGTAGGAACAGGGTGGTTCACTGAAGCTTTCTTT; CDR3: CASSLVGTGWFTEAFF
J: TRBJ1-2; V: TRBV5-6; size: .; D: TRBD1; DNA: TGTGCCAGCAGCTTGTGGGACAGGGGGCTTCCTGCGGCTAACTATGGCTACACCTTC; CDR3: CASSLWDRGLPAANYGYTF
J: TRBJ1-1; V: TRBV11-2; size: .; D: .; DNA: TGTGCCAGCAGCCGGTGGACACAACCGAACACTGAAGCTTTCTTT; CDR3: CASSRWTQPNTEAFF
J: TRBJ1-5; V: TRBV5-6; size: .; D: .; DNA: TGTGCCAGCAGCTTGGGGACAGGCAATCAGCCCCAGCATTTT; CDR3: CASSLGTGNQPQHF
J: TRBJ2-5; V: TRBV15; size: many; D: .; DNA: TGTGCCACCAGCAGAGGAGGCAGAGAGACCCAGTACTTC; CDR3: CATSRGGRETQYF
J: TRBJ1-2; V: TRBV6-5; size: .; D: .; DNA: TGTGCCATCCTGGCCAGGCCCAATACTAACTATGGCTACACCTTC; CDR3: CAILARPNTNYGYTF
J: TRBJ2-2; V: TRBV7-3; size: few; D: TRBD2; DNA: TGTGCCAGCAGCAACGACGGACTAGCGGGAGCGAACACCGGGGAGCTGTTTTTT; CDR3: CASSNDGLAGANTGELFF
J: TRBJ2-3; V: TRBV5-8; size: .; D: .; DNA: TGTGCCAGCAGCCCCGGGGTGAATACGCAGTATTTT; CDR3: CASSPGVNTQYF
J: TRBJ1-1; V: TRBV10-3; size: .; D: TRBD1; DNA: TGTGCCATCAGTGGGGGACAGGGAGGTACTGAAGCTTTCTTT; CDR3: CAISGGQGGTEAFF
J: TRBJ1-4; V: TRBV24-1; size: .; D: .; DNA: TGTGCCACCAGTGATGCGGGAGACGCTAATGAAAAACTGTTTTTT; CDR3: CATSDAGDANEKLFF